This record looks at one T cell receptor beta chain sequence and its context. This CDR3 is built from 13 residues. The germline gives CDR1 MDHEN, CDR2 SYDVKM. The V end was cut by 3 bases, the J end by 5 bases, with 10 bases between. The data derive from a study of shared T cell receptors in the human thymus. Clones were sequenced by immunoSEQ multiplex PCR, and TCRdb holds only the in-frame ones, with some missing. The table includes some 700,000 clones, roughly 88% detected once. This sample was also put to use in a study of human thymus T cells. From that paper: Corrective surgery for congenital heart defects was being performed on the healthy Finnish infants who served as donors. Corrective heart surgery yielded resections, and these provided the thymus tissue. It looked as if thymic and blood repertoires used V and J genes in a biased way. Related research has reported that thymic repertoires overlap highly among unrelated individuals.

The source is a girl under three years old with a congenital heart defect. The V and J genes are TRBV28 and TRBJ2-5; no reliable D call. The sequenced material came from thymocytes. The CDR3 is CASSFAEMETQYF. Written as DNA, the CDR3 is TGTGCCAGCAGTTTCGCTGAGATGGAGACCCAGTACTTC. The full variable domain, its missing parts supplied by reference TRBV28 and TRBJ2-5, is DVKVTQSSRYLVKRTGEKVFLECVQDMDHENMFWYRQDPGLGLRLIYFSYDVKMKEKGDIPEGYSVSREKKERFSLILESASTNQTSMYLCASSFAEMETQYFGPGTRLLVL.